This T cell receptor (beta chain) was captured by sequencing in a study of blood T cells in healthy people across ages. Trimming removed 1 base from V and 1 base from J, with 11 bases in between. The CDR3 runs to 16 residues. A J-beta primer mix and a sample-barcoded 5' primer were used in a second PCR of about 7 to 11 cycles. TCRdb reprocessed the 5' RACE reads with MiXCR, giving one entry per CDR3 protein. The data show 750,000 or so distinct CDR3 sequences, around a quarter seen once. The same data also went into a second study, on T cells of mothers and their children. According to that study: Donors were three healthy Caucasian mothers and their six children.

This sequence originates from a boy aged 5-17 years in good health. The chain combines TRBV12-3 or TRBV12-4 with TRBJ2-1; D gene uncertain. Sequencing input: blood. The CDR3 is CASSLGRRASYNEQFF. In DNA, the CDR3 is TGTGCCAGCAGTTTAGGCCGTCGGGCATCCTACAATGAGCAGTTCTTC.